A selection of T cell receptor beta chains follows, all from one sample in a study of ipilimumab plus nivolumab after autologous stem cell transplantation. Assay: immunoSEQ multiplex PCR; the TCRdb copy retains only in-frame clones and omits some. The sample records approximately 5,000 clones, 76% being singletons. The specimen was PBMCs, collected in a trial of ipilimumab plus nivolumab as post-transplant consolidation. The receptors here all came from a male donor with multiple myeloma. The CDR3 runs from the conserved cysteine through the conserved F or W.

j_call,cdr3_length,v_call,cdr3_aa
TRBJ1-1,15,TRBV10-1,CASRKSGTGVTEAFF
TRBJ2-1,14,TRBV6-5,CASSLWTGENEQFF
TRBJ2-7,18,TRBV10-1,CASSGTGTERNLSYEQYF
TRBJ1-2,16,TRBV4-1,CASSQEGTGRNYGYTF
TRBJ1-1,13,TRBV19,CASTSVGVTEAFF
TRBJ1-3,14,TRBV6-1,CASSETRGVDTIYF
TRBJ2-1,12,TRBV6-5,CASSYSTNEQFF
TRBJ2-5,14,TRBV30,CAWSGGGHRETQYF
TRBJ1-1,15,TRBV6-1,CASSEDLRIGREAFF
TRBJ1-2,14,TRBV29-1,CSATGGTGNYGYTF
TRBJ2-1,12,TRBV18,CASSPRSNEQFF
TRBJ1-3,15,TRBV9,CASRLTDSSGNTIYF
TRBJ2-5,12,TRBV12-5,CASGLVGTGEYF
TRBJ2-5,13,TRBV2,CASSEFPGETQYF
TRBJ2-2,14,TRBV9,CASSYDDVVGELFF
TRBJ1-2,13,TRBV9,CASSGEGVYGYTF
TRBJ1-4,15,TRBV4-1,CASSQVRDRDGKLFF
TRBJ2-7,12,TRBV28,CASWAGAYEQYF
TRBJ2-1,12,TRBV19,CASSFRTNEQFF
TRBJ2-1,15,TRBV5-4,CASSPTWTGGDEQFF
TRBJ2-7,11,TRBV28,CATRWAYEQYF
TRBJ2-7,12,TRBV7-2,CASSLSLYEQYF
TRBJ2-3,15,TRBV5-1,CASRLAGLSTDTQYF
TRBJ2-3,15,TRBV9,CASSTGQGAGDTQYF
TRBJ2-5,13,TRBV5-1,CASSLATEETQYF
TRBJ1-2,13,TRBV7-3,CASRGGTGYGYTF
TRBJ1-2,11,TRBV27,CASRAGVGYTF
TRBJ2-2,12,TRBV29-1,CSVGARTGELFF
TRBJ2-7,14,TRBV5-6,CASSLGGDSYEQYF
TRBJ1-2,15,TRBV4-3,CASSPIRTGDYGYTF
TRBJ1-1,12,TRBV5-1,CASSPGGTEAFF
TRBJ1-2,13,TRBV27,CASSYGPNLGYTF
TRBJ1-4,15,TRBV5-1,CASSLEAREDEKLFF
TRBJ2-3,18,TRBV19,CASDSRAQGQGGSDTQYF
TRBJ1-2,14,TRBV7-6,CASSFREQPTDYTF
TRBJ2-2,12,TRBV6-5,CASRMGPGELFF
TRBJ1-5,15,TRBV5-5,CASSWDSYSNQPQHF
TRBJ2-7,14,TRBV9,CASSVRDSSYEQYF
TRBJ2-5,14,TRBV10-3,CAISDLGGVETQYF
TRBJ2-1,15,TRBV13,CASSSSGTGVNEQFF
TRBJ2-7,14,TRBV5-1,CASMRQSNSYEQYF
TRBJ2-5,16,TRBV4-1,CASSQVSGTSTETQYF
TRBJ1-6,13,TRBV6-9,CASSSPPRGPLHF
TRBJ2-5,15,TRBV14,CASSRGSSGLKTQYF
TRBJ2-3,16,TRBV5-4,CASSLIAGGSTDTQYF
TRBJ2-1,15,TRBV7-8,CASRFGINSYNEQFF
TRBJ1-5,18,TRBV2,CASSEALLGTGFNQPQHF
TRBJ1-1,15,TRBV6-1,CASGPKPGTNTEAFF
TRBJ2-3,14,TRBV5-5,CASSLQANTDTQYF
TRBJ2-7,11,TRBV5-8,CASSRGWSSLF
TRBJ1-2,12,TRBV2,CASSEALHGYTF
TRBJ2-3,19,TRBV9,CASSPRVSGGSGGTDTQYF
TRBJ1-2,11,TRBV5-1,CASSPGEGYTF
TRBJ1-5,15,TRBV18,CASSPPGGSNQPQHF
TRBJ1-2,14,TRBV18,CASSPNRGGDGYTF